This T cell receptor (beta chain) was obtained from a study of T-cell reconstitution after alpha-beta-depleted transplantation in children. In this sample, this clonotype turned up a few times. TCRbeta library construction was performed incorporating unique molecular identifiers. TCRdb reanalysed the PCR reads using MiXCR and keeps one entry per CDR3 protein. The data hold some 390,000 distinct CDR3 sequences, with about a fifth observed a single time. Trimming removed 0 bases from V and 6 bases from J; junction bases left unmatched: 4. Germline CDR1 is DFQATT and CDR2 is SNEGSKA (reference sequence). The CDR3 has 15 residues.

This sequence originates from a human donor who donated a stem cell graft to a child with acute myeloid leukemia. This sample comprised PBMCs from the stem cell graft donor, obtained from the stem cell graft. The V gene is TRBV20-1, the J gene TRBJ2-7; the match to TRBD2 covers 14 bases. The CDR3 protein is CSAREPTSGRVEQYF. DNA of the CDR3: TGCAGTGCTAGAGAACCGACTAGCGGGAGGGTCGAGCAGTACTTC.